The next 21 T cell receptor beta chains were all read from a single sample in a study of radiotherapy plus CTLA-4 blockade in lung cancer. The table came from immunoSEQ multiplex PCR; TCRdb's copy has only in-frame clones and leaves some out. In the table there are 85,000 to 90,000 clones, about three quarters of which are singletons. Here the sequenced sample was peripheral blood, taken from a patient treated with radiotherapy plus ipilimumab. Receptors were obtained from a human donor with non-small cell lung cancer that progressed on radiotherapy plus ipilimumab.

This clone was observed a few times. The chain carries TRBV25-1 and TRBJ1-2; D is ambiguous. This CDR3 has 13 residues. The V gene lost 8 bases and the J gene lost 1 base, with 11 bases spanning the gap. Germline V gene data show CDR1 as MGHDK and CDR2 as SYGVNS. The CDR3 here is CASAPGSNYGYTF. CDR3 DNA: TGTGCCAGCGCGCCGGGGAGTAACTATGGCTACACCTTC.

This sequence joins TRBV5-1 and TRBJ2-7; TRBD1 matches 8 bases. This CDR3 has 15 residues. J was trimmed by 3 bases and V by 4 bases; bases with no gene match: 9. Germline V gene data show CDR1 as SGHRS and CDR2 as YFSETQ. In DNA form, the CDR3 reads TGCGCCAGCAGCACTGGACAGGGAATTGGCTACGAGCAGTACTTC. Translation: CASSTGQGIGYEQYF.

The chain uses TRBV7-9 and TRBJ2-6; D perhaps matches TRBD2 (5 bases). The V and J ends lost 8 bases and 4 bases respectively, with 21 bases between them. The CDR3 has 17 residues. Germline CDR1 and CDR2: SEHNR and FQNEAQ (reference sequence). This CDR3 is CASRSAGTNFGANVLTF. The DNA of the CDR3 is TGTGCCAGCCGGTCGGCGGGCACTAACTTCGGGGCCAACGTCCTGACTTTC.

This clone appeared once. DNA of the CDR3: TGTGCCAGCAGCGCAACAGGGGGGATGACCTACGAGCAGTACTTC. It yields the protein CASSATGGMTYEQYF. This chain connects TRBV5-4 to TRBJ2-5; 8 nucleotides match TRBD1. TRBJ2-7 explains the end of the DNA better; the J call may be wrong. The CDR3 consists of 15 residues. Germline V gene data show CDR1 as SGHNT and CDR2 as YYREEE (reference sequence).

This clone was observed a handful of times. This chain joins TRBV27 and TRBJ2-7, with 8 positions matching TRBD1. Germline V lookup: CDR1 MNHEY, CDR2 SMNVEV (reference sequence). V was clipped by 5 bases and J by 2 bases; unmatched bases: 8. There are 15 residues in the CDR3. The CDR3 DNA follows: TGTGCCAGCAGTCCCCAGAACAGGGGGGCCTACGAGCAGTACTTC. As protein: CASSPQNRGAYEQYF.

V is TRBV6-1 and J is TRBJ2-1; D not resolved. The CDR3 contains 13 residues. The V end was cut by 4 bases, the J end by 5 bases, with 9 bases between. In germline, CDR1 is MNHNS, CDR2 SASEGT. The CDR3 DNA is TGTGCCAGCAGTGCCCCGGTCAACAATGAGCAGTTCTTC. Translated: CASSAPVNNEQFF.

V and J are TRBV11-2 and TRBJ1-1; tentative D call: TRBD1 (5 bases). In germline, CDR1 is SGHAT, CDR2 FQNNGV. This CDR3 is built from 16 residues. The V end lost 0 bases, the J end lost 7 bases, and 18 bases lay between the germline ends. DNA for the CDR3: TGTGCCAGCAGCTTAGAGACGTACGGGGGGAATGGTGAAGCTTTCTTT. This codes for CASSLETYGGNGEAFF.

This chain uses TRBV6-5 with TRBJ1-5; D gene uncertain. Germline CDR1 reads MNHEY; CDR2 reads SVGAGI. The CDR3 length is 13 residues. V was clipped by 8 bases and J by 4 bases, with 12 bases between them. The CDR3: CASAADLNQPQHF. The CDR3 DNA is TGTGCCAGCGCGGCAGACCTAAATCAGCCCCAGCATTTT.

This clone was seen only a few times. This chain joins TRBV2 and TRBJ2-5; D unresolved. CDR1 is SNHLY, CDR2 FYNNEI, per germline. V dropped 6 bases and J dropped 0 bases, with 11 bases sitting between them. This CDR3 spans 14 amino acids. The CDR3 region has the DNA TGTGCCAGCAGGGCCCTGCAGTACCAAGAGACCCAGTACTTC. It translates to CASRALQYQETQYF.

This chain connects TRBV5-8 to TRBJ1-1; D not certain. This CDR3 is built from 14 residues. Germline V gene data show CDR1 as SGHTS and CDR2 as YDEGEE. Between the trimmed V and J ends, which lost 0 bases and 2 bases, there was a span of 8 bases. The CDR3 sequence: CASSLEQINTEAFF. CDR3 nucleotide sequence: TGTGCCAGCAGCTTGGAACAGATAAACACTGAAGCTTTCTTT.

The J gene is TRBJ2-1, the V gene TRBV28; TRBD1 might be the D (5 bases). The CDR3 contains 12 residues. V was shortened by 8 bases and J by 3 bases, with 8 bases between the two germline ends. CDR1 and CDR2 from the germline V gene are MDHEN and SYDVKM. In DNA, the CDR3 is TGTGCCAGCCGTGACAGCTACAATGAGCAGTTCTTC. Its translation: CASRDSYNEQFF.

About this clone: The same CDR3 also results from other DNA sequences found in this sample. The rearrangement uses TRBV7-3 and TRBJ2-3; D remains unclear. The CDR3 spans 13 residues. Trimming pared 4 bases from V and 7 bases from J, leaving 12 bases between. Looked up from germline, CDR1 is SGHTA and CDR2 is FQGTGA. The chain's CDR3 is CASSSGPENTQYF. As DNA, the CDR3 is TGTGCCAGCAGCTCGGGCCCCGAGAATACGCAGTATTTT.

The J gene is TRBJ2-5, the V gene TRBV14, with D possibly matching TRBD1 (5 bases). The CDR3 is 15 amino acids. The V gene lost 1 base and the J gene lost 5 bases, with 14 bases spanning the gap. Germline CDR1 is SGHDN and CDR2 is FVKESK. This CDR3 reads CASSQVSGMGETQYF. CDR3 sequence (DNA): TGTGCCAGCAGCCAAGTCTCAGGGATGGGGGAGACCCAGTACTTC.

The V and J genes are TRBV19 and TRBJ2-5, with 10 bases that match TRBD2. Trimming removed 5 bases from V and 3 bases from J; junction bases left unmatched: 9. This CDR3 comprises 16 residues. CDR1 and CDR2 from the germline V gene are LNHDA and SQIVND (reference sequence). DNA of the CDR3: TGTGCCAGTAGTCCCCGGACTAGCGGAGGGAAAGAGACCCAGTACTTC. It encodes CASSPRTSGGKETQYF.

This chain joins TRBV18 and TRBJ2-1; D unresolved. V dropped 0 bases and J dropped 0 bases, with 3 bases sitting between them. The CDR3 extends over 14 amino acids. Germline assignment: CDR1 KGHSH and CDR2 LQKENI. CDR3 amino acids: CASSPPNSYNEQFF. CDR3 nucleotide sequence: TGTGCCAGCTCACCACCGAACTCCTACAATGAGCAGTTCTTC. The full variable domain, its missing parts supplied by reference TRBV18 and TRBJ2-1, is NAGVMQNPRHLVRRRGQEARLRCSPMKGHSHVYWYRQLPEEGLKFMVYLQKENIIDESGMPKERFSAEFPKEGPSILRIQQVVRGDSAAYFCASSPPNSYNEQFFGPGTRLTVL.

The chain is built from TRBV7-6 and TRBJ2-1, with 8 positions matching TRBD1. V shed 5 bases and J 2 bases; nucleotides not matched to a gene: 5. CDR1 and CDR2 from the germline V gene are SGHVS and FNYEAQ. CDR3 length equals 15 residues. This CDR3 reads CASSPGQGPYNEQFF. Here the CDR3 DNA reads TGTGCCAGCAGCCCCGGACAGGGCCCCTACAATGAGCAGTTCTTC. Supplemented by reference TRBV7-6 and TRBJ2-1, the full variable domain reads GAGVSQSPRYKVTKRGQDVALRCDPISGHVSLYWYRQALGQGPEFLTYFNYEAQQDKSGLPNDRFSAERPEGSISTLTIQRTEQRDSAMYRCASSPGQGPYNEQFFGPGTRLTVL.

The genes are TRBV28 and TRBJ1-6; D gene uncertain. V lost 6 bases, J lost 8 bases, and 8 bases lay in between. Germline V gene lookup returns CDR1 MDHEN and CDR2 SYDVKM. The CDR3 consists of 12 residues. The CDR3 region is CASSQQYSPLHF. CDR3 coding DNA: TGTGCCAGCAGCCAACAGTATTCACCCCTCCACTTT.

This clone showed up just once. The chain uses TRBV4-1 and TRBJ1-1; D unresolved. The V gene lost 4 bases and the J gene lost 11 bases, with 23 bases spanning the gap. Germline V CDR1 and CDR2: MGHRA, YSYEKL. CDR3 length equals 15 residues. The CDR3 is CASSPATSSQREAFF. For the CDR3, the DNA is TGCGCCAGCAGCCCGGCGACGAGCTCACAACGCGAGGCTTTCTTT.

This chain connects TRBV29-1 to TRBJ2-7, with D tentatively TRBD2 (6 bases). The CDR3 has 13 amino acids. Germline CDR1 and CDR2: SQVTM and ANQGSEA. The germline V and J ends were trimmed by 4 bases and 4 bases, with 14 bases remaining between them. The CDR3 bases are TGCAGCGTTGGGAACGGGGGTGGTTACGAGCAGTACTTC. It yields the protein CSVGNGGGYEQYF.

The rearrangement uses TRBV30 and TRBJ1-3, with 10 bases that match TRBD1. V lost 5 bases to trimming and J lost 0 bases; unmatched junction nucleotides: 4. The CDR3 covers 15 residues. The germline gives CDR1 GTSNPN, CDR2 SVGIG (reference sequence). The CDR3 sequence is CAWGTGATSGNTIYF. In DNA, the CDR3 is TGTGCCTGGGGGACAGGGGCGACCTCTGGAAACACCATATATTTT.

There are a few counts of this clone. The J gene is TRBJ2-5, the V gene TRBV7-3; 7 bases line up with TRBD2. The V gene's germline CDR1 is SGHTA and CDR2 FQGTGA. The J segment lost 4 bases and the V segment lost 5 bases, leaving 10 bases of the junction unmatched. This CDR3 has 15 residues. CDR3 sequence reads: CASSPAGGKRETQYF. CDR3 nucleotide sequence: TGTGCCAGCAGCCCCGCCGGGGGGAAACGAGAGACCCAGTACTTC.